This T cell receptor (beta chain) emerged from a study of blood T cells in healthy people across ages. Sample-barcoded 5' priming and a J-beta primer mix drove a second PCR of about 7 to 12 cycles. Sequencing yielded, for each sample, at least 3 million paired-end reads carrying CDR3. In TCRdb, the 5' RACE reads were re-called with MiXCR into one record per CDR3 protein. The sample lists 1.6 million or so distinct CDR3 sequences, approximately 32% seen once, with around 11% in the top ten. Worth noting for this clonotype: A clone one base away is much larger, so this may be a read error.

This clonotype was obtained from a woman in her thirties in good health. The sequenced material came from blood.

The CDR3 sequence: CASSQNADTQYF. The CDR3 bases are TGTGCCAGCAGCCAAAACGCAGATACGCAGTATTTT. The chain has TRBV7-2 and TRBJ2-3; D is unclear. The ends were cut back, 5 bases at V and 4 bases at J, with 7 bases in the middle. CDR3 length: 12 residues. Germline V gene lookup returns CDR1 SGHTA and CDR2 FQGNSA.